The 8 T cell receptor beta chains listed next were all sequenced from one sample in a study of blood T cell repertoires in COVID-19 (dated by TCRdb to 2018 to 2021). The library was built by means of the immunoSEQ multiplex PCR assay. Drawn from immuneACCESS, this table holds only the in-frame rearrangements with V and J called that TCRdb kept. Clones are partly lost; checked studies trace under half to an unresolved V gene and leave the rest unexplained. This sample comprises about 150,000 clones, 80% to 90% of them detected only once. The ten most abundant clones make up 3% to 3.5% of the sample. The sequencing sample was made of peripheral blood. The source of these receptors is a woman aged 60-70 years with active COVID-19.

This clone was picked up one time. The chain joins TRBV6-4 to TRBJ1-1; D call uncertain. CDR1 and CDR2 from the germline V gene are MRHNA and SNTAGT. The CDR3 consists of 13 residues. The ends were cut back, 3 bases at V and 3 bases at J, with 8 bases in the middle. The CDR3, as DNA: TGTGCCAGCAGTGAAAACAGCTACACTGAAGCTTTCTTT. Translating it yields CASSENSYTEAFF.

The chain joins TRBV6-2 or TRBV6-3 to TRBJ2-7; the match to TRBD1 covers 9 bases. Germline V lookup: CDR1 MNHEY, CDR2 SVGEGT. Germline trimming cut 6 bases from V and 1 base from J; bases unmatched to any gene: 7. The CDR3 length is 15 residues. The CDR3 sequence is CASSPTGTGSYEQYF. CDR3 DNA: TGTGCCAGCAGCCCCACAGGGACAGGGTCCTACGAGCAGTACTTC.

For the CDR3, the DNA is TGTGCCTGGAGTCGGGGTACCGAGCAGTACTTC. Translation: CAWSRGTEQYF. The chain links TRBV30 to TRBJ2-7, with D tentatively TRBD2 (5 bases). This CDR3 comprises 11 residues. Germline V lookup: CDR1 GTSNPN, CDR2 SVGIG (reference sequence). The V and J ends lost 2 bases and 6 bases respectively, with 8 bases between them.

V gene TRBV7-9 combines with J gene TRBJ2-1; TRBD1 is a possible D gene (5 bases). In germline, CDR1 is SEHNR, CDR2 FQNEAQ (reference sequence). CDR3 size: 15 residues. Trimming left V 3 bases short and J 2 bases short, with 11 bases between. For the CDR3, the DNA is TGTGCCAGCAGCTTGATATGGGGCGCCTACAATGAGCAGTTCTTC. It translates to CASSLIWGAYNEQFF.

The chain employs TRBV5-4 and TRBJ1-1; maybe TRBD1 (6 bases). The germline V gene has CDR1 SGHNT and CDR2 YYREEE (reference sequence). The CDR3 is made up of 14 amino acids. V gave up 3 bases and J gave up 3 bases, with 12 bases separating them. CDR3 in amino acids: CASSWGGADTEAFF. In DNA form, the CDR3 reads TGTGCCAGCAGCTGGGGGGGGGCGGACACTGAAGCTTTCTTT.

CDR3 in amino acids: CASSLTYGETQYF. Written as DNA, the CDR3 is TGTGCCAGCAGCTTAACATACGGAGAGACCCAGTACTTC. The V call is TRBV7-3, the J call TRBJ2-5, with D hard to call. Per the germline V gene, CDR1 is SGHTA and CDR2 is FQGTGA. Trimming took off 0 bases at V and 4 bases at J, with 6 bases between the two ends. The CDR3 is 13 amino acids.

The V call is TRBV4-3, the J call TRBJ2-3, with a possible D match to TRBD2 (6 bases). The CDR3 extends over 16 amino acids. Between the trimmed V and J ends, which lost 1 base and 7 bases, there was a span of 18 bases. Germline V gene sequence: CDR1 LGHNA, CDR2 YSLEER. CDR3 bases: TGCGCCAGCAGCCAAGCTGGACGGGGGTTCAGTCATACGCAGTATTTT. It specifies CASSQAGRGFSHTQYF.

The chain employs TRBV10-3 and TRBJ1-1; D gene uncertain. Per germline, CDR1 ENHRY and CDR2 SYGVKD. V was shortened by 3 bases and J by 1 base, with 6 bases between the two germline ends. The length of the CDR3 is 13 residues. CDR3: CAISDQSNTEAFF. The CDR3 nucleotides are TGTGCCATCAGTGATCAATCGAACACTGAAGCTTTCTTT.